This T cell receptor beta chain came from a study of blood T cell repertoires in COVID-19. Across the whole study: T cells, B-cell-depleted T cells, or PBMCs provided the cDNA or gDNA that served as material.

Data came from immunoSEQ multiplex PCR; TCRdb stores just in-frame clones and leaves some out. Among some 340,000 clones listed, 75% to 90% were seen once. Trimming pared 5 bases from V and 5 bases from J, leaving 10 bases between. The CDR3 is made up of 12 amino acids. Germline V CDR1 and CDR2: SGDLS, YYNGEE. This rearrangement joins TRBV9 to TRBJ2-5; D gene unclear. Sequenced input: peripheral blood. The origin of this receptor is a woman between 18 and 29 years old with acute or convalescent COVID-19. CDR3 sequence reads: CASSLPSETQYF. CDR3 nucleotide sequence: TGTGCCAGCAGTCTTCCAAGCGAGACCCAGTACTTC. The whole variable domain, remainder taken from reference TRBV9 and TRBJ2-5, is DSGVTQTPKHLITATGQRVTLRCSPRSGDLSVYWYQQSLDQGLQFLIQYYNGEERAKGNILERFSAQQFPDLHSELNLSSLELGDSALYFCASSLPSETQYFGPGTRLLVL.